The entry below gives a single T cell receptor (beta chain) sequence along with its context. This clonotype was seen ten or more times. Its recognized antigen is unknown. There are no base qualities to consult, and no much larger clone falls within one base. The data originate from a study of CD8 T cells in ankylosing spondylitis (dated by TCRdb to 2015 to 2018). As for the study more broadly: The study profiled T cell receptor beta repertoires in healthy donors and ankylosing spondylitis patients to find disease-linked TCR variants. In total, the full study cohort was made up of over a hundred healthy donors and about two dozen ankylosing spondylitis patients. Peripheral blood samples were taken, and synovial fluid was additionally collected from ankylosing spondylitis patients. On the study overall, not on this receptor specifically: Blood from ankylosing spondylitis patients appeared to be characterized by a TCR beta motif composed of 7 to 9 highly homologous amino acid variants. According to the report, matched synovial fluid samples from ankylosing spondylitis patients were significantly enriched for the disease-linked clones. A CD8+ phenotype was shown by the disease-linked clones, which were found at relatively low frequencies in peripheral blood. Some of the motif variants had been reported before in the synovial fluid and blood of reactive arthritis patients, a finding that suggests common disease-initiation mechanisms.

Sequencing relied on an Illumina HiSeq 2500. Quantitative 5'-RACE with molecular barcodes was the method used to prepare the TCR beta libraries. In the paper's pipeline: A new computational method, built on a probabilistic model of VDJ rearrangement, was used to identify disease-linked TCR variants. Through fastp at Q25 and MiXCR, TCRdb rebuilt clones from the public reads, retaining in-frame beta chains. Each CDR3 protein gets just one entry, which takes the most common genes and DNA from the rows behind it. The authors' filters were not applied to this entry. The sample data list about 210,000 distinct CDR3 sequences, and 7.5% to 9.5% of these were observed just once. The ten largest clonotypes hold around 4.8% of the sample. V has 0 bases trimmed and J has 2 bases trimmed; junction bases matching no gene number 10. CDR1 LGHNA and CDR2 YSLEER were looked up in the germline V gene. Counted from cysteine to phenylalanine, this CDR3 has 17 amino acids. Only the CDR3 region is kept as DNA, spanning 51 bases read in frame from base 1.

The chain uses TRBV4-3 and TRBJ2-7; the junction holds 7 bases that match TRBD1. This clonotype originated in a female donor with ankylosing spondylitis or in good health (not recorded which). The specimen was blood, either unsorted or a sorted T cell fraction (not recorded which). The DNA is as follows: TGCGCCAGCAGCCAAGAAGGGGGCCTCGGGTCGACCTACGAGCAGTACTTC. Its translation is CASSQEGGLGSTYEQYF.